What follows are 6 T cell receptor beta chains derived from one specimen sequenced in a study of read filtering for tumor transcriptome and immune sequencing. From about 0.4 ug of RNA, a library with molecular barcoded alpha/delta and beta/gamma adaptors was made. TCRdb re-called the reads through MiXCR, storing one row per CDR3 protein. The repertoire holds 35,000 to 50,000 distinct CDR3 sequences, with 15% to 20% as singletons. Sequencing used a population of CD138-negative cells sorted from bone marrow. The origin of the receptors is a donor at least 40 years old with multiple myeloma.

On this clonotype: Mismatch with germline at one junction end may stem from a read error. The rearrangement joins TRBV28 to TRBJ2-7; the D gene is possibly TRBD1 (6 bases). The CDR3 extends over 15 amino acids. The germline V gene has CDR1 MDHEN and CDR2 SYDVKM. CDR3 residues: CASSLGAAYSYVQYF. DNA of the CDR3: TGTGCCAGCAGTTTGGGGGCCGCTTATTCCTACGTGCAGTACTTC.

This clonotype was recorded at least ten times. The V gene is TRBV20-1, the J gene TRBJ2-1, with 10 bases that match TRBD2. The V gene end was trimmed by 5 bases and the J gene end by 6 bases; junction bases not matched to a gene: 7. The germline CDR1 and CDR2 sequences are DFQATT and SNEGSKA (reference sequence). There are 14 residues in the CDR3. The CDR3 region is CSAAAGGGLNEQFF. The CDR3 DNA reads as TGCAGTGCTGCAGCGGGAGGGGGGCTCAATGAGCAGTTCTTC.

This clonotype was counted many times. The gene calls are TRBV20-1 and TRBJ2-1; 11 positions agree with TRBD2. J gave up 3 bases and V 5 bases, and 3 bases lay outside the gene matches. Germline CDR1 and CDR2: DFQATT and SNEGSKA (reference sequence). The CDR3 totals 14 residues. The CDR3 region is CSASLAGGYNEQFF. CDR3 coding DNA: TGCAGTGCTTCTCTAGCGGGAGGCTACAATGAGCAGTTCTTC.

This clonotype was seen ten or more times. Here the CDR3 reads CASSRRGTGEGGANVLTF. The CDR3 nucleotides are TGTGCCAGCAGCCGACGAGGGACAGGGGAGGGGGGGGCCAACGTCCTGACTTTC. V gene TRBV14 combines with J gene TRBJ2-6; 10 bases fit TRBD1. The CDR3 runs 18 residues. CDR1 and CDR2 (germline): SGHDN, FVKESK. With 4 bases clipped from V and 4 bases from J, the junction kept 10 bases outside the gene matches.

This clonotype has a count of ten or more. V is TRBV30 and J is TRBJ1-1; no firm D call. Germline V lookup: CDR1 GTSNPN, CDR2 SVGIG (reference sequence). CDR3 length equals 13 residues. The V end was cut by 1 base, the J end by 11 bases, with 17 bases between. In DNA form, the CDR3 reads TGTGCCTGGAGTGGAGTCGACCGACCTCGGGCTTTCTTT. Translating it yields CAWSGVDRPRAFF. Together with reference TRBV30 and TRBJ1-1, the CDR3 gives the full variable domain: SQTIHQWPATLVQPVGSPLSLECTVEGTSNPNLYWYRQAAGRGLQLLFYSVGIGQISSEVPQNLSASRPQDRQFILSSKKLLLSDSGFYLCAWSGVDRPRAFFGQGTRLTVV.

This clonotype was counted at least ten times. The V gene is TRBV7-2, the J gene TRBJ2-7; 9 nucleotides align to TRBD2. The V gene's germline CDR1 is SGHTA and CDR2 FQGNSA. The length of the CDR3 is 16 residues. With 1 base clipped from V and 1 base from J, the junction kept 5 bases outside the gene matches. CDR3 nucleotides: TGTGCCAGCAGCTTAGAAGCCCTAGCGGGATCCTACGAGCAGTACTTC. It codes for CASSLEALAGSYEQYF.